The rows below give T cell receptor beta chains drawn from one sample of a study of CD8+CD57+ T cells in acquired aplastic anemia. TCRdb reprocessed the reads via MiXCR and lists one record per CDR3 protein. This table holds about 150,000 distinct CDR3 sequences, around 47% found once. Sequenced sample: sorted CD4+, CD8+, or CD8+CD57+ T cells (not recorded which) from PBMCs. Every receptor here comes from a human donor with aplastic anemia. CDR3s include the opening cysteine and the closing phenylalanine or tryptophan. A D gene is named only where the DNA matches it firmly. A row's size may be missing; if present it is once, few, many or a size class.

D gene	clone size	J gene	V gene	CDR3 protein	CDR3 DNA
TRBD2	NA	TRBJ2-3	TRBV19	CASNLAGAGDTQYF	TGTGCCAGTAACCTAGCGGGAGCGGGTGATACGCAGTATTTT
NA	few	TRBJ1-2	TRBV6-5	CASSYPNGEYGYTF	TGTGCCAGCAGTTACCCCAATGGAGAATATGGCTACACCTTC
NA	NA	TRBJ1-4	TRBV10-3	CAISEKGEKLFF	TGTGCCATCAGTGAGAAGGGAGAAAAACTGTTTTTT
TRBD1	many	TRBJ2-2	TRBV5-1	CASSPGQGITGELFF	TGCGCCAGCAGCCCGGGACAGGGAATTACCGGGGAGCTGTTTTTT
NA	many	TRBJ2-7	TRBV20-1	CSARRDFSSYEQYF	TGCAGTGCTAGGAGGGACTTTAGTTCCTACGAGCAGTACTTC
TRBD1	NA	TRBJ2-4	TRBV11-2	CASRKGQPLNIQYF	TGTGCCAGCAGGAAGGGACAGCCGTTAAACATTCAGTACTTC
NA	NA	TRBJ1-2	TRBV20-1	CSATRDGYTF	TGCAGTGCCACCCGGGATGGCTACACCTTC
TRBD1	NA	TRBJ1-5	TRBV29-1	CGVGDSGNQPQHF	TGCGGCGTGGGGGACAGTGGCAATCAGCCCCAGCATTTT
TRBD2	NA	TRBJ2-1	TRBV4-2	CASSQGGREGERSEQFF	TGTGCCAGCAGCCAAGGAGGGCGGGAGGGCGAAAGGAGTGAGCAGTTCTTC
NA	NA	TRBJ1-1	TRBV10-1	CASSEGDRHTEAFF	TGCGCCAGCAGTGAAGGGGATAGGCACACTGAAGCTTTCTTT
NA	many	TRBJ1-1	TRBV5-1	CASSLAMIGSNTEAFF	TGCGCCAGCAGCTTGGCCATGATAGGGTCGAACACTGAAGCTTTCTTT
NA	many	TRBJ1-1	TRBV7-2	CASSLSVDTEAFF	TGTGCCAGCAGCTTGTCGGTCGACACTGAAGCTTTCTTT
NA	once	TRBJ1-2	TRBV24-1	CATSGPGRRYGYTF	TGTGCCACCAGCGGGCCGGGCCGTCGCTATGGCTACACCTTC
NA	many	TRBJ2-6	TRBV19	CATRAAPSGANVLTF	TGTGCCACCAGAGCGGCCCCCTCTGGGGCCAACGTCCTGACTTTC
NA	NA	TRBJ1-1	TRBV29-1	CSVVAGEYTEAFF	TGCAGCGTTGTGGCAGGGGAATACACTGAAGCTTTCTTT
NA	few	TRBJ1-2	TRBV19	CASSSGNYGYTF	TGTGCCAGTAGTTCAGGGAACTATGGCTACACCTTC
NA	many	TRBJ2-5	TRBV9	CASSVDGQETQYF	TGTGCCAGCAGCGTAGATGGCCAAGAGACCCAGTACTTC
NA	NA	TRBJ1-1	TRBV19	CATRPQVAGWASF	TGTGCCACTCGCCCACAGGTCGCGGGTTGGGCTTCCTTT